The 32 T cell receptor beta chains reported below all come from one sample, sequenced in a study of human T cells and chemical hapten exposure. TCRdb re-called the RACE reads through MiXCR, storing one row per CDR3 protein. The table has 80,000 to 100,000 distinct CDR3 sequences, around 9.3% seen once. Time point noted: patch test 2, 6 weeks after DPC sensitization. Treatment given: therapeutic diphenylcyclopropenone sensitization with weekly scalp DPC. The material sequenced was whole blood, taken in connection with sensitization to the hapten diphenylcyclopropenone (DPC). These receptors all come from a woman in her fifties or sixties with alopecia areata. Some clones in this sample may be carry-over from other donors' samples.

The chain recombines TRBV20-1 with TRBJ2-2; no definite D call. Germline V gives CDR1 DFQATT, CDR2 SNEGSKA (reference sequence). CDR3 length: 12 amino acids. The V end lost 0 bases, the J end lost 7 bases, and 6 bases lay between the germline ends. CDR3 sequence: CSARDLVGELFF. The CDR3 coding sequence is TGCAGTGCTAGAGATTTGGTCGGGGAGCTGTTTTTT.

This clonotype has more than one count but fewer than ten. This chain's CDR3 is CASSAQGATGSNYGYTF. The DNA for the CDR3 is TGTGCCAGCAGCGCACAGGGGGCGACGGGTTCTAACTATGGCTACACCTTC. The chain carries TRBV2 and TRBJ1-2, with 9 nucleotides matching TRBD1. CDR3 length equals 17 residues. The J segment lost 0 bases and the V segment lost 6 bases, leaving 11 bases of the junction unmatched. The germline V gene has CDR1 SNHLY and CDR2 FYNNEI. The complete variable domain, with remaining parts taken from reference TRBV2 and TRBJ1-2, reads EPEVTQTPSHQVTQMGQEVILRCVPISNHLYFYWYRQILGQKVEFLVSFYNNEISEKSEIFDDQFSVERPDGSNFTLKIRSTKLEDSAMYFCASSAQGATGSNYGYTFGSGTRLTVV.

The chain is built from TRBV3-1 and TRBJ2-1, with D unclear. With 1 base removed from V and 5 bases from J, the gap between germline ends came to 3 bases. Per the germline V gene, CDR1 is LGHDT and CDR2 is YNNKEL (reference sequence). CDR3 length: 12 amino acids. CDR3 in amino acids: CASSQVNNEQFF. CDR3 bases: TGTGCCAGCAGCCAAGTTAACAATGAGCAGTTCTTC.

This clonotype was observed a handful of times. V usage is TRBV5-1 and J usage is TRBJ1-6, with 7 bases fitting TRBD1. V dropped 0 bases and J dropped 7; count of bases not matched to a gene: 4. The CDR3 is made up of 15 amino acids. CDR1 and CDR2 (germline): SGHRS, YFSETQ. CDR3 loop: CASSLAQGSNSPLHF. CDR3 DNA sequence: TGCGCCAGCAGCTTGGCACAGGGGAGCAATTCACCCCTCCACTTT. Combining the CDR3 with reference TRBV5-1 and TRBJ1-6 gives the whole variable domain KAGVTQTPRYLIKTRGQQVTLSCSPISGHRSVSWYQQTPGQGLQFLFEYFSETQRNKGNFPGRFSGRQFSNSRSEMNVSTLELGDSALYLCASSLAQGSNSPLHFGNGTRLTVT.

This clonotype was observed many times. The V call is TRBV7-2, the J call TRBJ2-1; 8 nucleotides agree with TRBD2. J lost 3 bases, V lost 6 bases, and 1 base had no gene match. This CDR3 contains 13 residues. CDR1 and CDR2 from the germline V gene are SGHTA and FQGNSA. In DNA form, the CDR3 reads TGTGCCAGCAGACTAGCGGACTACAATGAGCAGTTCTTC. This sequence encodes CASRLADYNEQFF.

The chain is built from TRBV4-3 and TRBJ2-3, with D perhaps assigned TRBD1 or TRBD2 (6 bases each). The germline V and J ends were trimmed by 0 bases and 3 bases, with 13 bases remaining between them. Germline-derived CDR1 and CDR2 are LGHNA and YSLEER. This CDR3 is 16 amino acids long. Here the CDR3 reads CASSQDEGGSTDTQYF. The CDR3 DNA is TGCGCCAGCAGCCAAGATGAGGGGGGCTCGACAGATACGCAGTATTTT.

The chain employs TRBV28 and TRBJ2-5; no clear D. Trimming took off 2 bases at V and 5 bases at J, with 9 bases between the two ends. Germline loops: CDR1 MDHEN, CDR2 SYDVKM. The CDR3 has 13 amino acids. The CDR3 DNA is TGTGCCAGCAGTTTACCCGGCCGCGAGACCCAGTACTTC. Amino acids: CASSLPGRETQYF.

In its sample, this clonotype was seen a few times. V and J are TRBV28 and TRBJ2-3; perhaps TRBD2 as D (6 bases). The CDR3 totals 14 residues. V was trimmed by 7 bases and J by 1 base, leaving 12 bases between them. Germline values: CDR1 MDHEN, CDR2 SYDVKM. CDR3 loop: CASNRAGRTDTQYF. Here the CDR3 DNA reads TGTGCCAGCAATCGAGCGGGTCGCACAGATACGCAGTATTTT. Drawing the rest from reference TRBV28 and TRBJ2-3, the complete variable domain is DVKVTQSSRYLVKRTGEKVFLECVQDMDHENMFWYRQDPGLGLRLIYFSYDVKMKEKGDIPEGYSVSREKKERFSLILESASTNQTSMYLCASNRAGRTDTQYFGPGTRLTVL.

This clonotype has just a few counts. The rearrangement joins TRBV7-7 to TRBJ2-2; 7 nucleotides line up with TRBD1. The length of the CDR3 is 18 residues. With V trimmed by 4 bases and J by 4 bases, 15 bases remained unmatched. Germline CDR1 reads SSHAT; CDR2 reads FNYEAQ (reference sequence). The CDR3 DNA reads TGTGCCAGCAGCTCGATAGGAACAGGGGCCTCGCCCACCGGGGAGCTGTTTTTT. Protein product: CASSSIGTGASPTGELFF.

Ten or more counts support this clonotype. The V call is TRBV7-2, the J call TRBJ1-6; 8 positions agree with TRBD1. The J segment lost 4 bases and the V segment lost 5 bases, leaving 7 bases of the junction unmatched. CDR1 is SGHTA, CDR2 FQGNSA, per germline. This CDR3 region has 16 residues. The CDR3 region has the DNA TGTGCCAGCAGCCTGCAACAGGGGGTATATAATTCACCCCTCCACTTT. Protein: CASSLQQGVYNSPLHF.

This clonotype was found a few times. V is TRBV7-2 and J is TRBJ2-4; 7 nucleotides line up with TRBD2. V lost 5 bases to trimming and J lost 15 bases; unmatched junction nucleotides: 16. Germline CDR1 reads SGHTA; CDR2 reads FQGNSA. This CDR3 is 14 amino acids long. The CDR3 coding sequence is TGTGCCAGCAGCGCCAAGAGTCAGGGAGGGGATCGGTACTTC. It codes for CASSAKSQGGDRYF.

V and J are TRBV20-1 and TRBJ1-6, with D tentatively TRBD1 (5 bases). V was shortened by 5 bases and J by 5 bases, with 16 bases between the two germline ends. This CDR3 has 15 amino acids. Per the germline V gene, CDR1 is DFQATT and CDR2 is SNEGSKA (reference sequence). The chain's CDR3 is CSAGRGSQDNSPLHF. In nucleotides, the CDR3 is TGCAGTGCTGGGAGGGGATCCCAGGATAATTCACCCCTCCACTTT.

The rearrangement links TRBV5-1 to TRBJ2-1; no clear D gene. Germline-derived CDR1 and CDR2 are SGHRS and YFSETQ. This CDR3 region has 14 residues. V shed 2 bases and J shed 8 bases, with 14 bases lying between them. Here the CDR3 reads CASSFLGNGDEQFF. The DNA of the CDR3 is TGCGCCAGCAGCTTCCTGGGAAATGGCGATGAGCAGTTCTTC.

Many counts were recorded for this clonotype. The chain combines TRBV7-9 with TRBJ2-7; no reliable D call. Germline CDR1 is SEHNR and CDR2 is FQNEAQ (reference sequence). V lost 5 bases to trimming and J lost 3 bases, with 8 bases between them. The CDR3 sequence is 12 residues long. The CDR3 reads CASSPQLYEQYF. The CDR3 nucleotides read TGTGCCAGCAGCCCTCAACTCTACGAGCAGTACTTC. Full variable domain (outside the CDR3, taken from reference TRBV7-9 and TRBJ2-7): DTGVSQNPRHKITKRGQNVTFRCDPISEHNRLYWYRQTLGQGPEFLTYFQNEAQLEKSRLLSDRFSAERPKGSFSTLEIQRTEQGDSAMYLCASSPQLYEQYFGPGTRLTVT.

This clonotype was detected ten times or more. V and J are TRBV12-3 or TRBV12-4 and TRBJ2-1; D remains unclear. This CDR3 has 12 amino acids. Trimming stripped 6 bases from V and 12 bases from J, with 15 bases between. The CDR3 reads CASSLLPKGQFF. The CDR3 DNA follows: TGTGCCAGCAGCCTTCTCCCCAAGGGGCAGTTCTTC.

There are a few counts of this clonotype. CDR3 DNA sequence: TGCAGCGTTGAAGGAGTAGGTAGCGGTCCCTACGAGCAGTACTTC. It is translated as CSVEGVGSGPYEQYF. This chain uses TRBV29-1 with TRBJ2-7; D might be TRBD2 (6 bases). The CDR3 contains 15 residues. Per germline, CDR1 SQVTM and CDR2 ANQGSEA. V was trimmed by 1 base and J by 2 bases, leaving 15 bases between them.

The genes are TRBV7-2 and TRBJ2-3; D is perhaps TRBD2 (6 bases). Germline CDR1 is SGHTA and CDR2 is FQGNSA. The CDR3 spans 13 residues. Trimming shortened V by 6 bases and J by 1 base, and 8 bases separated the two germline ends. The CDR3 here is CASRPGGTDTQYF. For the CDR3, the DNA is TGTGCCAGCAGGCCGGGAGGCACAGATACGCAGTATTTT.

This clonotype was detected many times. V usage is TRBV5-1 and J usage is TRBJ2-1; 8 bases match TRBD2. The CDR3 length is 15 residues. With 2 bases clipped from V and 4 bases from J, the junction kept 5 bases outside the gene matches. Germline CDR1 is SGHRS and CDR2 is YFSETQ. This CDR3 is CASSFSGNLYNEQFF. CDR3 coding DNA: TGCGCCAGCAGCTTTAGCGGGAACCTTTACAATGAGCAGTTCTTC.

This clonotype was found many times. This chain joins TRBV3-2 and TRBJ2-1; the table's D call, TRBD1, has no DNA check behind it. TRBV3-2 has pseudogene status. The CDR3 length is 19 residues. The CDR3 is CASSHLRGDRLTAYNEQFF. For the CDR3, the DNA is TGTGCCAGCAGCCACCTCCGAGGGGACAGGCTTACCGCCTACAATGAGCAGTTCTTC.

This clonotype has a count of ten or more. This rearrangement joins TRBV9 to TRBJ2-1; D unresolved. The germline V gene has CDR1 SGDLS and CDR2 YYNGEE. V gave up 4 bases and J gave up 8 bases, with 16 bases separating them. The CDR3 sequence is 14 residues long. In DNA, the CDR3 is TGTGCCAGCAGCCCATGGTCCCCGAGCGATGAGCAGTTCTTC. Its translation is CASSPWSPSDEQFF.

This clonotype was observed a handful of times. The V and J genes are TRBV29-1 and TRBJ2-2; 14 nucleotides agree with TRBD2. The J segment lost 4 bases and the V segment lost 5 bases, leaving 6 bases of the junction unmatched. CDR3 length: 16 residues. The germline V gene has CDR1 SQVTM and CDR2 ANQGSEA. CDR3: CSVSGTSGSATGELFF. The DNA for the CDR3 is TGCAGCGTTTCCGGGACTAGCGGGAGTGCCACCGGGGAGCTGTTTTTT.

V gene TRBV11-2 combines with J gene TRBJ1-6; TRBD1 might be the D (5 bases). This CDR3 is 18 amino acids long. The V and J ends lost 0 bases and 0 bases respectively, with 12 bases between them. Germline lookup yields CDR1 SGHAT and CDR2 FQNNGV. DNA for the CDR3: TGTGCCAGCAGCTTAGATGACAGAGAGAGCTCCTATAATTCACCCCTCCACTTT. This translates into CASSLDDRESSYNSPLHF.

This clonotype has a handful of counts. The chain joins TRBV9 to TRBJ2-5; D gene ambiguous. The CDR3 is 13 residues long. The V end was cut by 0 bases, the J end by 1 base, with 4 bases between. CDR1 is SGDLS and CDR2 is YYNGEE in the germline V gene. CDR3: CASSVDPQETQYF. CDR3 in DNA: TGTGCCAGCAGCGTAGATCCCCAAGAGACCCAGTACTTC.

The J gene is TRBJ2-3, the V gene TRBV12-3 or TRBV12-4, with 7 positions matching TRBD1. Trimming at V came to 6 bases and at J to 0 bases, leaving 9 bases not matched to a gene. The CDR3 consists of 16 residues. The CDR3 here is CASSSGQRTSTDTQYF. CDR3 bases: TGTGCCAGCAGCTCGGGACAGAGAACTAGCACAGATACGCAGTATTTT.

This clonotype was counted at least ten times. The chain has TRBV5-1 and TRBJ2-3; D is unclear. Trimming shortened V by 4 bases and J by 3 bases, and 6 bases separated the two germline ends. CDR1 and CDR2 from the germline V gene are SGHRS and YFSETQ. The CDR3 runs 12 residues. CDR3 DNA: TGCGCCAGCAGCCAGAGTACAGATACGCAGTATTTT. As protein: CASSQSTDTQYF.

This clonotype has a count of ten or more. The chain uses TRBV28 and TRBJ2-3, with 13 positions matching TRBD2. This CDR3 is built from 16 residues. The ends lost 4 bases at V and 3 bases at J; junction bases unmatched: 4. The germline V gene encodes CDR1 MDHEN and CDR2 SYDVKM. This chain's CDR3 is CASSSGLAGATDTQYF. CDR3 DNA sequence: TGTGCCAGCAGTTCCGGACTAGCGGGAGCTACAGATACGCAGTATTTT.

This clonotype was seen only a few times. This chain joins TRBV5-1 and TRBJ2-1; D is possibly TRBD1 (6 bases). V was clipped by 3 bases and J by 4 bases, with 14 bases between them. CDR1 and CDR2 (germline): SGHRS, YFSETQ. The CDR3 is 15 amino acids. The CDR3 protein is CASSYGQLDYNEQFF. The CDR3 bases are TGCGCCAGCAGCTACGGACAGTTGGATTACAATGAGCAGTTCTTC.

V usage is TRBV7-2 and J usage is TRBJ2-7, with 11 bases identical to TRBD1. Germline V gene data show CDR1 as SGHTA and CDR2 as FQGNSA. CDR3 length: 15 amino acids. Losses at the gene ends were 4 bases for V and 3 bases for J; bases not matched to a gene: 5. The CDR3 coding sequence is TGTGCCAGCAGCTCCGCCGGGACAGGGGGCTACGAGCAGTACTTC. Encoded protein: CASSSAGTGGYEQYF.

There are many counts of this clonotype. The chain uses TRBV29-1 and TRBJ2-6; D may be TRBD1 or TRBD2 (5 bases each). Germline V CDR1 and CDR2: SQVTM, ANQGSEA. CDR3 length: 13 residues. V was shortened by 6 bases and J by 12 bases, with 18 bases between the two germline ends. The CDR3 bases are TGCAGCGTAGGGACGCCGGGGAATGGCGTCCTGACTTTC. It codes for CSVGTPGNGVLTF.

In this sample, this clonotype turned up a few times. V is TRBV5-1 and J is TRBJ2-5; 13 nucleotides align to TRBD2. The CDR3 runs 14 residues. Germline V gene data show CDR1 as SGHRS and CDR2 as YFSETQ. Trimming removed 3 bases from V and 5 bases from J; junction bases left unmatched: 1. CDR3 nucleotides: TGCGCCAGCAGCTGGACTAGCGGGAGTGAGACCCAGTACTTC. As protein: CASSWTSGSETQYF.

By sample share, this clonotype is medium-sized (0.01 to 0.1%). This chain links TRBV7-9 with TRBJ2-7, with TRBD2 matching over 8 bases. Looked up from germline, CDR1 is SEHNR and CDR2 is FQNEAQ (reference sequence). This CDR3 contains 16 residues. With V trimmed by 0 bases and J by 3 bases, 7 bases remained unmatched. The CDR3 nucleotides read TGTGCCAGCAGCTTAGCGCTCCGGGAGGGCCGCTACGAGCAGTACTTC. It codes for CASSLALREGRYEQYF.

This clonotype occurred many times. The CDR3 loop reads CATSEGFRSAIYGYTF. CDR3 in DNA: TGCGCCACATCAGAGGGCTTTCGTTCGGCGATCTATGGCTACACCTTC. The chain couples TRBV4-1 to TRBJ1-2; D gene unclear. Germline CDR1 reads MGHRA; CDR2 reads YSYEKL. The length of the CDR3 is 16 residues. Trimming cost V 10 bases and J 4 bases, with 25 bases left between them.